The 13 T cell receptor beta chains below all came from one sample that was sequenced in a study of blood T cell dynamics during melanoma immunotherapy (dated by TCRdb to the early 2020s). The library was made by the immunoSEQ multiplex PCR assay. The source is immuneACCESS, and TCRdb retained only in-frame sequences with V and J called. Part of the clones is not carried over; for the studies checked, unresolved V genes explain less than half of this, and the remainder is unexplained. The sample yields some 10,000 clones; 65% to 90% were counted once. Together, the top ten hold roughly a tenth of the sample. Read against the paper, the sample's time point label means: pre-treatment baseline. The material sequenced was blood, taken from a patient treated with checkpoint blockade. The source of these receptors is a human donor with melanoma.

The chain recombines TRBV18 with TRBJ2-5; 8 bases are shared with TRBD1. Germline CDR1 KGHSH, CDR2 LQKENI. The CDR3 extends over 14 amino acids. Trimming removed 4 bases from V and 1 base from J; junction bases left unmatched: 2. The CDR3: CASSRDRIQETQYF. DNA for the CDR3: TGTGCCAGCTCACGGGACAGGATCCAAGAGACCCAGTACTTC.

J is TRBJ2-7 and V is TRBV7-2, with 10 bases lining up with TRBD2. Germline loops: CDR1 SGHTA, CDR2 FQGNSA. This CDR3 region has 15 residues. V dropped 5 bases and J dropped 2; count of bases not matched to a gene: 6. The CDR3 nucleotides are TGTGCCAGCAGCCATGGACTAGCGGCAACCTACGAGCAGTACTTC. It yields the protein CASSHGLAATYEQYF.

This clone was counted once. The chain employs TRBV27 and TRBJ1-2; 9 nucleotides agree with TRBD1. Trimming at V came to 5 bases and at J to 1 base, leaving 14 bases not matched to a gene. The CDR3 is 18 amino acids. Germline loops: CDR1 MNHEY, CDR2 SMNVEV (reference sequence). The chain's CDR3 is CASSPTWARQGGNYGYTF. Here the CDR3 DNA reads TGTGCCAGCAGTCCAACTTGGGCACGACAGGGGGGTAACTATGGCTACACCTTC.

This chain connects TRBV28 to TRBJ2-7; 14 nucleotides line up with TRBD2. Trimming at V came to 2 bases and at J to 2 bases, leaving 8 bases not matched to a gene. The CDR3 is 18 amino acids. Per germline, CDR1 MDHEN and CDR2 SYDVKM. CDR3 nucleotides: TGTGCCAGCAGTTTAGCCAGACTAGCGGGGGGGCCTGCCTACGAGCAGTACTTC. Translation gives CASSLARLAGGPAYEQYF.

CDR3 nucleotide sequence: TGTGCCTGGAGTTCCGGGACAGGGGAAGATGAGCAGTTCTTC. This encodes CAWSSGTGEDEQFF. This rearrangement joins TRBV30 to TRBJ2-1, with 10 bases fitting TRBD1. Germline-derived CDR1 and CDR2 are GTSNPN and SVGIG (reference sequence). The CDR3 consists of 14 residues. The V gene end was trimmed by 2 bases and the J gene end by 8 bases; junction bases not matched to a gene: 6.

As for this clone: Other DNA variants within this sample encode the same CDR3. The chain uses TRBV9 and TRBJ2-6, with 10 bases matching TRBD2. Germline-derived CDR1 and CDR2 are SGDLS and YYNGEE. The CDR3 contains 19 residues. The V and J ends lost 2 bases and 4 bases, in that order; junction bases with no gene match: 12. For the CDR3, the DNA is TGTGCCAGCAGCGTTCTTTCCCTAGCGGGGGCTCGGGGGGCCAACGTCCTGACTTTC. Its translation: CASSVLSLAGARGANVLTF.

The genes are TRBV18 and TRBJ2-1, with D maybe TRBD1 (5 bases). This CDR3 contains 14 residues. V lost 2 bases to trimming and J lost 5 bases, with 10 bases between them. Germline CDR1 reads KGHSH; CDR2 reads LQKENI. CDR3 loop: CASSPARQNNEQFF. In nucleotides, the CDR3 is TGTGCCAGCTCACCAGCGAGACAGAACAATGAGCAGTTCTTC.

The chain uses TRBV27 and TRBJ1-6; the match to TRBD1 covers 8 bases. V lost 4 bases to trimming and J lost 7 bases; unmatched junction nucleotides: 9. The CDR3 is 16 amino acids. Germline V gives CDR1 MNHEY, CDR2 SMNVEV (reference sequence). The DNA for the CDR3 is TGTGCCAGCAGTTGGACAGGGTTGGGGGCAAATTCACCCCTCCACTTT. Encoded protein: CASSWTGLGANSPLHF.

DNA of the CDR3: TGTGCCAGCAGCTTAGGGGGAACGATGGGCACAGATACGCAGTATTTT. It encodes CASSLGGTMGTDTQYF. This chain joins TRBV11-3 and TRBJ2-3; no definite D call. With 1 base removed from V and 1 base from J, the gap between germline ends came to 12 bases. This CDR3 has 16 residues. Germline V gives CDR1 SGHNT, CDR2 YENEEA.

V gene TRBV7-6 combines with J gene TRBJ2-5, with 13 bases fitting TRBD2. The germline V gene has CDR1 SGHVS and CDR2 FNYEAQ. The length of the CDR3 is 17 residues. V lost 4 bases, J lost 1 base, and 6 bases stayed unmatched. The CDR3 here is CASSSGLAGARQETQYF. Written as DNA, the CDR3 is TGTGCCAGCAGCTCCGGACTAGCGGGGGCGCGCCAAGAGACCCAGTACTTC.

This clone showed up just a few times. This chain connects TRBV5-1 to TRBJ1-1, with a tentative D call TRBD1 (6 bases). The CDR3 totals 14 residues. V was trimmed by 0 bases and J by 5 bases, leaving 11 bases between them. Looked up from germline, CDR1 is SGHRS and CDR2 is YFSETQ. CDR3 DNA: TGCGCCAGCAGCTTGGAACAGGGTAGGACTGAAGCTTTCTTT. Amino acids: CASSLEQGRTEAFF.

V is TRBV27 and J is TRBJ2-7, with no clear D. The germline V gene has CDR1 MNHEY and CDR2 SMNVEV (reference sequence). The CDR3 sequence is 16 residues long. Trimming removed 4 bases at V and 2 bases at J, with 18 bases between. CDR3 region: CASSSRLWGPTYEQYF. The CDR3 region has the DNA TGTGCCAGCAGTTCCCGGCTTTGGGGTCCTACCTACGAGCAGTACTTC.

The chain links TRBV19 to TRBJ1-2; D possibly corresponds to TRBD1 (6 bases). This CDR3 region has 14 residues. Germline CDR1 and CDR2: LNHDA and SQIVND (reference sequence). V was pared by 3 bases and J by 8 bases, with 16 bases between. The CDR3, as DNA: TGTGCCAGTAGTATGGGGACAAGACTCCCCGGCTACACCTTC. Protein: CASSMGTRLPGYTF.